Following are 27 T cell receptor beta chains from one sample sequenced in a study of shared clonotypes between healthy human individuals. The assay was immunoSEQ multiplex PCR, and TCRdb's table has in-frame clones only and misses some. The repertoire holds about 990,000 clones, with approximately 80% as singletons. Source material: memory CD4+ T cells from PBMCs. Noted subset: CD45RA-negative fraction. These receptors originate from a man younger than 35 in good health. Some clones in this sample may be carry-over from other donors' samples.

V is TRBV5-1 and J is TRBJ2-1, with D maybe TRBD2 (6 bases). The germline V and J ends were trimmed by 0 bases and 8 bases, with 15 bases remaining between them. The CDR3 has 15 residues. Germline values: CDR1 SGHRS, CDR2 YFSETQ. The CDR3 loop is CASSLVPGVVYEQFF. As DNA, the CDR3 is TGCGCCAGCAGCTTGGTTCCGGGAGTGGTCTATGAGCAGTTCTTC.

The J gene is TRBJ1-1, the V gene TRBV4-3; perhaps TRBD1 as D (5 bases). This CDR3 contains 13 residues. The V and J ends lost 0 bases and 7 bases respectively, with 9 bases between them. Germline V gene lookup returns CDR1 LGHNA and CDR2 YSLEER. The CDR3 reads CASSQEWGGEAFF. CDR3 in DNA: TGCGCCAGCAGCCAAGAATGGGGGGGTGAAGCTTTCTTT.

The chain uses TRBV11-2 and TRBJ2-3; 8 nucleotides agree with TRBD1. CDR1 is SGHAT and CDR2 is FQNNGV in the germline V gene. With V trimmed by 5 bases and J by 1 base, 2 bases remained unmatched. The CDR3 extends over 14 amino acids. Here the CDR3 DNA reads TGTGCCAGCAGCCTGGACAGGGGCACAGATACGCAGTATTTT. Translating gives CASSLDRGTDTQYF.

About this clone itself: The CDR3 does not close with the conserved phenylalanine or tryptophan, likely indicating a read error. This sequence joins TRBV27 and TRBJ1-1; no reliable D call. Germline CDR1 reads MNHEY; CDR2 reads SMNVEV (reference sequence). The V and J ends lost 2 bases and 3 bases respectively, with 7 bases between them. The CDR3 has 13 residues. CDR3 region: CASSLGLHTEAFS. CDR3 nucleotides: TGTGCCAGCAGTTTAGGGCTGCACACTGAAGCTTTCTCT.

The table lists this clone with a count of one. CDR3 DNA: TGTGCCAGCAGCCTAATATACAGGGGGCGGGAGACCCAGTACTTC. Residues: CASSLIYRGRETQYF. The V gene is TRBV11-2, the J gene TRBJ2-5; 9 bases agree with TRBD1. Trimming took 5 bases from V and 5 from J; bases not matched to a gene: 9. This CDR3 has 15 amino acids. The germline CDR1 and CDR2 sequences are SGHAT and FQNNGV.

CDR3 region: CASSLNNYGYTF. As DNA, the CDR3 is TGTGCCAGCAGCTTGAATAACTATGGCTACACCTTC. The rearrangement links TRBV5-8 to TRBJ1-2, with D unclear. The CDR3 consists of 12 residues. Germline V gene data show CDR1 as SGHTS and CDR2 as YDEGEE. V shed 1 base and J shed 1 base, with 2 bases lying between them.

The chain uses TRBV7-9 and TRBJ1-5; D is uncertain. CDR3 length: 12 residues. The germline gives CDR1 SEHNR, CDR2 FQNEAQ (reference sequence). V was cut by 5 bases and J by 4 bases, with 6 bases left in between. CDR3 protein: CASSPANQPQHF. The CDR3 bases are TGTGCCAGCAGCCCTGCTAATCAGCCCCAGCATTTT.

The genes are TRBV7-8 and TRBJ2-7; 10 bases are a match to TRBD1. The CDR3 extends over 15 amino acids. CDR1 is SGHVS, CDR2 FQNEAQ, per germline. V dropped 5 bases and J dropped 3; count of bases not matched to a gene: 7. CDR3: CASSLRGQGYYEQYF. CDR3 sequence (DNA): TGTGCCAGCAGCCTCAGGGGACAGGGGTACTACGAGCAGTACTTC.

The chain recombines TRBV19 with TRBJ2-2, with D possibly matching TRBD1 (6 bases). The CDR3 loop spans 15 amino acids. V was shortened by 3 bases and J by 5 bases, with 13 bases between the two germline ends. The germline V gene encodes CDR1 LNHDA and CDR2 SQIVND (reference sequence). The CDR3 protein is CASSMRGGDTGELFF. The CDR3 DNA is TGTGCCAGTAGTATGAGAGGGGGAGATACCGGGGAGCTGTTTTTT.

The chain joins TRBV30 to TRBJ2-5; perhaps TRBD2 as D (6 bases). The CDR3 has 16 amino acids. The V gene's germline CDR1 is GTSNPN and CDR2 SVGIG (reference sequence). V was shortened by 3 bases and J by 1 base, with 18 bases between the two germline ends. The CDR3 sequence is CAWSPGLAHFQETQYF. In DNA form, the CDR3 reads TGTGCCTGGAGCCCTGGCCTAGCGCACTTCCAAGAGACCCAGTACTTC.

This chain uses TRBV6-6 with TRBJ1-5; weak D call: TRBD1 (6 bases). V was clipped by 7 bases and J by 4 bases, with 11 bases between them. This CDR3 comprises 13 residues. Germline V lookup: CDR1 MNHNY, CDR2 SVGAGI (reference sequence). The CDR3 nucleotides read TGTGCCAGCATAGGACAGCCTAATCAGCCCCAGCATTTT. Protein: CASIGQPNQPQHF.

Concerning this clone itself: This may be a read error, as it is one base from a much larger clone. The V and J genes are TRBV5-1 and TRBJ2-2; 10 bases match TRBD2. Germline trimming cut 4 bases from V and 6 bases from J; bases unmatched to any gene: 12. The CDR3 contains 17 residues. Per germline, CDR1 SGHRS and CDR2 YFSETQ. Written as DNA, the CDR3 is TGCGCCAGCAGCGCAGAACTAGCGGGACAAAACGCCGGGGAGCTGTTTTTT. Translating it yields CASSAELAGQNAGELFF.

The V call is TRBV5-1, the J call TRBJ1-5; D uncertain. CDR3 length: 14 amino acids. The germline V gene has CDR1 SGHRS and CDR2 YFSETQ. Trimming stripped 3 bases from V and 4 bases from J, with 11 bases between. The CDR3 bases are TGCGCCAGCAGCTGGACGGGCCCTAATCAGCCCCAGCATTTT. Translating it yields CASSWTGPNQPQHF. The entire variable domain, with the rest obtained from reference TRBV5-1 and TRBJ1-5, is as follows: KAGVTQTPRYLIKTRGQQVTLSCSPISGHRSVSWYQQTPGQGLQFLFEYFSETQRNKGNFPGRFSGRQFSNSRSEMNVSTLELGDSALYLCASSWTGPNQPQHFGDGTRLSIL.

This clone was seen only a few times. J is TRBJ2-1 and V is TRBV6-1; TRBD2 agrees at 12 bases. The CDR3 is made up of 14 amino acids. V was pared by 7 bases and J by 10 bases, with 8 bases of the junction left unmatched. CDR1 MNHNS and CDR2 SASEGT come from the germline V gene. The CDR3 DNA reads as TGTGCCAGCACAGGACTAGCGGGATCTAGAGAGCAGTTCTTC. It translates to CASTGLAGSREQFF.

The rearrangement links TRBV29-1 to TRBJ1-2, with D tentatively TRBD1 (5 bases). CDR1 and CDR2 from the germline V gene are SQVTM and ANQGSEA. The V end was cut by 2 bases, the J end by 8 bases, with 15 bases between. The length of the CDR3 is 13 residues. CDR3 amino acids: CSVESQGGTGYTF. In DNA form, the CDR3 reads TGCAGCGTTGAATCTCAGGGTGGTACAGGCTACACCTTC.

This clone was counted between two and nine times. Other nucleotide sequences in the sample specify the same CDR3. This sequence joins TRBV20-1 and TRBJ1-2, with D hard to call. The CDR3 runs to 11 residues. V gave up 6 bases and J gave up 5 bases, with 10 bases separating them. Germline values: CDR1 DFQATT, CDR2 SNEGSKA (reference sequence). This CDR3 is CSARTPYGYTF. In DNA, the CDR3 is TGCAGTGCCAGAACGCCGTATGGCTACACCTTC.

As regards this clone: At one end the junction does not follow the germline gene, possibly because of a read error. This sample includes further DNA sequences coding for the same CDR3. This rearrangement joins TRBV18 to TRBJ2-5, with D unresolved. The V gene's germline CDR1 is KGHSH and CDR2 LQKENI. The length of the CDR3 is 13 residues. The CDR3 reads CASSPPNQETQYF. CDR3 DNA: TGTGCCAGCTCACCTCCAAACCAGGAGACCCAGTACTTC.

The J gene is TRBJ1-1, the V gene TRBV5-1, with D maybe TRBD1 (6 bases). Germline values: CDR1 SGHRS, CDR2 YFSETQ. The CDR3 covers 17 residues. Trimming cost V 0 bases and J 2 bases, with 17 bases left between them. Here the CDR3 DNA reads TGCGCCAGCAGCTTGGATAGGACAGAAAATACAAACACTGAAGCTTTCTTT. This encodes CASSLDRTENTNTEAFF.

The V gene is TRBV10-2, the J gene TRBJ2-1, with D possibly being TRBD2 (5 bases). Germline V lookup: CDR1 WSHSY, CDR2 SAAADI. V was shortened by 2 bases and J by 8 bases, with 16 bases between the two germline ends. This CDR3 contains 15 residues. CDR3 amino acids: CASSEPVGEPHEQFF. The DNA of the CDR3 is TGCGCCAGCAGTGAGCCGGTGGGAGAGCCCCATGAGCAGTTCTTC.

CDR3 in DNA: TGTGCCTGGGACCGAGGACTAGCGGAAGAGACCCAGTACTTC. Translating gives CAWDRGLAEETQYF. This chain connects TRBV30 to TRBJ2-5; 10 bases are shared with TRBD2. The CDR3 extends over 14 amino acids. V was pared by 5 bases and J by 3 bases, with 6 bases of the junction left unmatched. The germline CDR1 and CDR2 sequences are GTSNPN and SVGIG (reference sequence).

The CDR3, as DNA: TGCGCCAGCAGCCAAAGGGGGTATGGCTACACCTTC. Translation: CASSQRGYGYTF. The chain carries TRBV4-3 and TRBJ1-2; D is perhaps TRBD1 (6 bases). V was clipped by 2 bases and J by 5 bases, with 6 bases between them. Per the germline V gene, CDR1 is LGHNA and CDR2 is YSLEER. This CDR3 has 12 residues.

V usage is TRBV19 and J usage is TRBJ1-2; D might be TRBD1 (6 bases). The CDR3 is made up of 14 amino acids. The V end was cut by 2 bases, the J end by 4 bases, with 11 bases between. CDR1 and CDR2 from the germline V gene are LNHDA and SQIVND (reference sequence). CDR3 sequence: CASSILAGVYGYTF. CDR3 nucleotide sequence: TGTGCCAGTAGTATATTGGCAGGGGTCTATGGCTACACCTTC.

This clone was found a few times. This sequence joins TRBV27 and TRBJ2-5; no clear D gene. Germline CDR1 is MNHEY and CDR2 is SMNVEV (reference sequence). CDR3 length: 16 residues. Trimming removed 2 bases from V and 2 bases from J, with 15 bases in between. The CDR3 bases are TGTGCCAGCAGTTTAAGGGCATTCGGTCGACAAGAGACCCAGTACTTC. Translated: CASSLRAFGRQETQYF.

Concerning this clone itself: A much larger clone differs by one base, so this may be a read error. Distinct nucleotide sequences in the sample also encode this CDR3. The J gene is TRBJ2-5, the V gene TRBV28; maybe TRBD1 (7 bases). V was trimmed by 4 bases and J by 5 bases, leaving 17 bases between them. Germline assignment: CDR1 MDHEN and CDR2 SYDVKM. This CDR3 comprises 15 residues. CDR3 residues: CASSSLAGGQETQYF. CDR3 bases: TGTGCCAGCAGTTCACTCGCAGGGGGGCAGGAGACCCAGTACTTC.

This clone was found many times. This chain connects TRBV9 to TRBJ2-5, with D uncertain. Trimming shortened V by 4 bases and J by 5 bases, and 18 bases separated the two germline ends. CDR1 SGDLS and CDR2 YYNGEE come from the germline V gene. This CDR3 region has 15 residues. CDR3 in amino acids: CASSPSGWGSETQYF. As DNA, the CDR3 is TGTGCCAGCAGCCCCAGTGGTTGGGGTTCGGAGACCCAGTACTTC.

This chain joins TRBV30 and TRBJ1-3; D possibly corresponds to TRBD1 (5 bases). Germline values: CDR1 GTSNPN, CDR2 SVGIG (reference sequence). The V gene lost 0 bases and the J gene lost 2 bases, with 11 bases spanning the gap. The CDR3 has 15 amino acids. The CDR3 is CAWSVSGGAGNTIYF. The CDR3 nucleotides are TGTGCCTGGAGTGTATCTGGGGGGGCTGGAAACACCATATATTTT.

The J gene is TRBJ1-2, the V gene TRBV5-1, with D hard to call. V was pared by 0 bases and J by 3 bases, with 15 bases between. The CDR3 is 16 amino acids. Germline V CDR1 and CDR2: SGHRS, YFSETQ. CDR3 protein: CASSLGPTVLDYGYTF. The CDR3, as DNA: TGCGCCAGCAGCTTGGGGCCGACGGTCCTTGACTATGGCTACACCTTC. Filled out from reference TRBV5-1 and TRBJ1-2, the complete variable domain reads KAGVTQTPRYLIKTRGQQVTLSCSPISGHRSVSWYQQTPGQGLQFLFEYFSETQRNKGNFPGRFSGRQFSNSRSEMNVSTLELGDSALYLCASSLGPTVLDYGYTFGSGTRLTVV.